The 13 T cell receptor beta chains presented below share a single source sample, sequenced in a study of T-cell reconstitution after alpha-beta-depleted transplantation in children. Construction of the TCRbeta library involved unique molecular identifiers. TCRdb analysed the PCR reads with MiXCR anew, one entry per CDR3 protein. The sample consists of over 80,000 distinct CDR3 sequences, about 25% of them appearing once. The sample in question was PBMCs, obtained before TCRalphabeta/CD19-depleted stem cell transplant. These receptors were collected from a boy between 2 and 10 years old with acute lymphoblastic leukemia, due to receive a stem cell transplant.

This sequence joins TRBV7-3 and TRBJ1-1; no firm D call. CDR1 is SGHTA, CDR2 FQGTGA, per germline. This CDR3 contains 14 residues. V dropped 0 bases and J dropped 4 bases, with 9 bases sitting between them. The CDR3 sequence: CASSLTLGSTEAFF. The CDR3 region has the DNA TGTGCCAGCAGCTTAACGCTGGGGAGCACTGAAGCTTTCTTT.

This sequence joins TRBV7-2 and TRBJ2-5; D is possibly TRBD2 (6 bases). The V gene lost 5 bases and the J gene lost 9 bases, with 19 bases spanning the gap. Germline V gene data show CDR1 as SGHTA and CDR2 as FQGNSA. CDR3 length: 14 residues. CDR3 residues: CASSTGGLTEAQYF. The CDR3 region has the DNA TGTGCCAGCAGCACGGGCGGACTAACCGAGGCCCAGTACTTC.

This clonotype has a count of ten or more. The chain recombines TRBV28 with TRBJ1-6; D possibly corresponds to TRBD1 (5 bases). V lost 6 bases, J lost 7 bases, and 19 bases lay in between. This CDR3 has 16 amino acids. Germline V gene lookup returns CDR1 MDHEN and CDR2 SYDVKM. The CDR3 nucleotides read TGTGCCAGCAGCCCCTTGGAGGGGCCAGGAAATTCACCCCTCCACTTT. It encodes CASSPLEGPGNSPLHF. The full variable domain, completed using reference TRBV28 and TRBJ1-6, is DVKVTQSSRYLVKRTGEKVFLECVQDMDHENMFWYRQDPGLGLRLIYFSYDVKMKEKGDIPEGYSVSREKKERFSLILESASTNQTSMYLCASSPLEGPGNSPLHFGNGTRLTVT.

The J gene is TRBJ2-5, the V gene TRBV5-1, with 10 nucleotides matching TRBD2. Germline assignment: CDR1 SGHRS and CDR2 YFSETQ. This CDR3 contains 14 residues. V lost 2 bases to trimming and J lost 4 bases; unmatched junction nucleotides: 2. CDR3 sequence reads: CASSLSSGRETQYF. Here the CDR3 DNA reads TGCGCCAGCAGCTTATCTAGCGGGAGAGAGACCCAGTACTTC.

CDR3 sequence reads: CSAHQTGKVNQPQHF. The CDR3 region has the DNA TGCAGTGCGCACCAGACAGGGAAGGTCAATCAGCCCCAGCATTTT. The V gene is TRBV20-1, the J gene TRBJ1-5; 7 bases align to TRBD1. V lost 6 bases and J lost 3; bases outside the gene matches: 11. Germline V gene sequence: CDR1 DFQATT, CDR2 SNEGSKA (reference sequence). The CDR3 is 15 residues long.

The DNA for the CDR3 is TGTGCCAGCAGCTTGGGACTAGCGGACGGGGAGCTGTTTTTT. Residues: CASSLGLADGELFF. V and J are TRBV7-9 and TRBJ2-2; TRBD2 matches 11 bases. V lost 3 bases, J lost 7 bases, and 1 base stayed unmatched. Germline CDR1 and CDR2: SEHNR and FQNEAQ (reference sequence). The CDR3 has 14 residues.

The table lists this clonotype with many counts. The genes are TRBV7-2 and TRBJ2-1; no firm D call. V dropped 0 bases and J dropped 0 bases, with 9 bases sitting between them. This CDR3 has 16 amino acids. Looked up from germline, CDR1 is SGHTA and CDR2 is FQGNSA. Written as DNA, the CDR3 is TGTGCCAGCAGCTTAGCGTTTTCGGGCTCCTACAATGAGCAGTTCTTC. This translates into CASSLAFSGSYNEQFF.

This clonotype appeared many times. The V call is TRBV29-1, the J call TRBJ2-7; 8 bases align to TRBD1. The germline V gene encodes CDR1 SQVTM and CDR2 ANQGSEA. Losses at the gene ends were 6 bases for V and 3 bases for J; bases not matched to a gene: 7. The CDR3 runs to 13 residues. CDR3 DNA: TGCAGCGTCGCCCGGGACAGGTACTACGAGCAGTACTTC. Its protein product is CSVARDRYYEQYF.

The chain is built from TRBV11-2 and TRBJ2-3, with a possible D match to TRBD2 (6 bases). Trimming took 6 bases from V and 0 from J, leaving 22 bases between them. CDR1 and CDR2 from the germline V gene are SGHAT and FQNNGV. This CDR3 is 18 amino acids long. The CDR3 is CASSPQRVGLTSTDTQYF. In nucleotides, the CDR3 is TGTGCCAGCAGTCCCCAGCGGGTAGGGCTAACTAGCACAGATACGCAGTATTTT.

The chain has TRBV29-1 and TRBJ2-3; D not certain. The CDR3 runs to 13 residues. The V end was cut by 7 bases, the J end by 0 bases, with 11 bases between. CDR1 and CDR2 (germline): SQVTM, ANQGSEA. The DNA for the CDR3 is TGCAGCGCAGTCAGGTCTAGCACAGATACGCAGTATTTT. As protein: CSAVRSSTDTQYF.

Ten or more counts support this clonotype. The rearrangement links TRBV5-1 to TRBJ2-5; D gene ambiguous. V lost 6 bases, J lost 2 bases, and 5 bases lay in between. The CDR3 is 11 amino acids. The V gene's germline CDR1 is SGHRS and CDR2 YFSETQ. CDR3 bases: TGCGCCAGCACATTACAAGAGACCCAGTACTTC. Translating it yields CASTLQETQYF.

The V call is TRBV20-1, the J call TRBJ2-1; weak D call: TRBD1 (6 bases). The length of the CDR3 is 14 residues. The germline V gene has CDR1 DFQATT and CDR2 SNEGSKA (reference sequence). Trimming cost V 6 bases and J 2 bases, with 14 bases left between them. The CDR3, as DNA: TGCAGTGCGTGGGGCCAGGGGACCTACAATGAGCAGTTCTTC. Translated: CSAWGQGTYNEQFF.

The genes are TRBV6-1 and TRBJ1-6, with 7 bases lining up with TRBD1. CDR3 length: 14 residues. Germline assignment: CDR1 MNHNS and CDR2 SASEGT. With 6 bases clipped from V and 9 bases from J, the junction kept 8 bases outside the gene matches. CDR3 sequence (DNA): TGTGCCAGCAGACCCCAGCAGGGGGGTTCACCCCTCCACTTT. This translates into CASRPQQGGSPLHF.